What follows are 2 T cell receptor beta chains derived from one specimen sequenced in a study of shared T cell receptors in the human thymus. The protocol was immunoSEQ multiplex PCR, while the TCRdb copy is restricted to in-frame clones and leaves out a portion. The sample has more than 550,000 clones; approximately 85% are singletons. These data were also filed under a second study, of human thymus T cells.

The material sequenced was thymocytes. Receptor source: a girl under three years old with a congenital heart defect.

This sequence joins TRBV9 and TRBJ2-3, with a possible D match to TRBD1 (5 bases). Germline CDR1 reads SGDLS; CDR2 reads YYNGEE. The V and J ends lost 3 bases and 2 bases respectively, with 13 bases between them. The CDR3 is 15 amino acids. The CDR3, as DNA: TGTGCCAGCAGCGCGACAGCCCCTCTCACAGATACGCAGTATTTT. It encodes CASSATAPLTDTQYF.

The V call is TRBV27, the J call TRBJ2-1; D might be TRBD1 (6 bases). V was clipped by 5 bases and J by 13 bases, with 15 bases between them. Germline CDR1 and CDR2: MNHEY and SMNVEV (reference sequence). This CDR3 spans 12 amino acids. CDR3 region: CASSPRTVPQFF. The CDR3 DNA reads as TGTGCCAGCAGTCCCCGGACAGTCCCTCAGTTCTTC.